This passage covers 22 T cell receptor beta chains from one sample sequenced in a study of T cell repertoires in cytomegalovirus infection. Each CDR3 protein gets one entry after TCRdb re-called the reads with MiXCR. The sample has about 140,000 distinct CDR3 sequences, 5.5% to 7% seen once. Sequencing was carried out using PBMCs. These receptors came from a human donor in good health (CMV status not recorded). Some clones in this sample may be carry-over from other donors' samples.

This clonotype was picked up a small number of times. V is TRBV3-1 and J is TRBJ2-1; TRBD1 might be the D (7 bases). The germline gives CDR1 LGHDT, CDR2 YNNKEL (reference sequence). Trimming took 0 bases from V and 0 from J, leaving 21 bases between them. The CDR3 has 20 amino acids. The CDR3 reads CASSQEEGAPYASSYNEQFF. The CDR3 coding sequence is TGTGCCAGCAGCCAAGAGGAGGGGGCCCCCTATGCATCCTCCTACAATGAGCAGTTCTTC.

This clonotype appeared many times. V usage is TRBV5-4 and J usage is TRBJ1-2; D remains ambiguous. The CDR3 spans 16 residues. The germline V gene has CDR1 SGHNT and CDR2 YYREEE (reference sequence). V was clipped by 3 bases and J by 8 bases, with 23 bases between them. CDR3 sequence: CASSSTQRTRTGGYTF. In DNA, the CDR3 is TGTGCCAGCAGCTCCACTCAAAGGACCCGGACGGGAGGCTACACCTTC. Filled out from reference TRBV5-4 and TRBJ1-2, the complete variable domain reads ETGVTQSPTHLIKTRGQQVTLRCSSQSGHNTVSWYQQALGQGPQFIFQYYREEENGRGNFPPRFSGLQFPNYSSELNVNALELDDSALYLCASSSTQRTRTGGYTFGSGTRLTVV.

There are many counts of this clonotype. This chain links TRBV28 with TRBJ1-1; tentatively, D is TRBD1 (5 bases). Germline V CDR1 and CDR2: MDHEN, SYDVKM. The CDR3 consists of 15 residues. V was shortened by 10 bases and J by 4 bases, with 22 bases between the two germline ends. The DNA of the CDR3 is TGTGCCACTTTATCGGGCCCCGAGAGGGGCACTGAAGCTTTCTTT. Protein: CATLSGPERGTEAFF.

To note about this clonotype: A much larger clone sits a single nucleotide away, making a read error possible. This rearrangement joins TRBV7-3 to TRBJ1-1, with 10 bases matching TRBD1. This CDR3 is built from 15 residues. Germline V gene sequence: CDR1 SGHTA, CDR2 FQGTGA. CDR3 region: CASSLTGQGGTEAYF. CDR3 DNA sequence: TGTGCCAGCAGCTTAACCGGACAGGGGGGAACTGAAGCTTACTTT.

This chain links TRBV19 with TRBJ1-2; maybe TRBD1 (5 bases). Looked up from germline, CDR1 is LNHDA and CDR2 is SQIVND (reference sequence). V dropped 4 bases and J dropped 4 bases, with 19 bases sitting between them. The CDR3 has 16 amino acids. The CDR3: CASSTIRGGLGYGYTF. The CDR3 region has the DNA TGTGCCAGTAGTACCATCCGTGGGGGTTTGGGCTATGGCTACACCTTC.

This clonotype was observed at least ten times. V gene TRBV10-1 combines with J gene TRBJ2-3, with 9 bases aligning to TRBD2. Per the germline V gene, CDR1 is WNHNN and CDR2 is SYGVQD (reference sequence). This CDR3 has 15 residues. V lost 4 bases to trimming and J lost 7 bases; unmatched junction nucleotides: 9. The CDR3 DNA reads as TGCGCCAGCAGTGGAGGAGCGGGGGGTCCCAATACGCAGTATTTT. It encodes CASSGGAGGPNTQYF.

Ten or more counts support this clonotype. This chain links TRBV29-1 with TRBJ2-1, with 13 bases matching TRBD2. The V and J ends lost 2 bases and 9 bases, in that order; junction bases with no gene match: 4. In germline, CDR1 is SQVTM, CDR2 ANQGSEA. The CDR3 spans 14 residues. CDR3 bases: TGCAGCGTTGAAACTAGCGGGGGGGCCGGTGAGCAGTTCTTC. It specifies CSVETSGGAGEQFF.

This clonotype occurred many times. The chain has TRBV7-2 and TRBJ1-5, with 7 nucleotides matching TRBD1. CDR3 length: 15 residues. From germline, CDR1 is SGHTA and CDR2 FQGNSA. The J segment lost 3 bases and the V segment lost 5 bases, leaving 7 bases of the junction unmatched. CDR3 bases: TGTGCCAGCAGCCAAGTACAGGGGAACAATCAGCCCCAGCATTTT. This encodes CASSQVQGNNQPQHF.

This clonotype appeared many times. The J gene is TRBJ2-5, the V gene TRBV30, with TRBD1 identical over 11 bases. Trimming removed 2 bases from V and 5 bases from J; junction bases left unmatched: 7. CDR1 and CDR2 from the germline V gene are GTSNPN and SVGIG (reference sequence). The CDR3 totals 15 residues. CDR3 coding DNA: TGTGCCTGGAGTACCCGGACAGGGGGCAGGGAGACCCAGTACTTC. Amino acid sequence: CAWSTRTGGRETQYF.

The table lists this clonotype with many counts. V and J are TRBV7-8 and TRBJ2-7; 10 bases map to TRBD2. The CDR3 is 16 amino acids. The V gene's germline CDR1 is SGHVS and CDR2 FQNEAQ. The V segment lost 0 bases and the J segment 6 bases; nucleotides outside the gene matches: 8. The DNA of the CDR3 is TGTGCCAGCAGCTTAGCGGTAGCGGGGGGAGTTGGCGAGCAGTACTTC. The encoded protein is CASSLAVAGGVGEQYF.

In this sample, this clonotype turned up a few times. CDR3 bases: TGTGCCAGCAGTTTAGGGGAATCCTACGAGCAGTACTTC. This encodes CASSLGESYEQYF. The rearrangement links TRBV28 to TRBJ2-7; D unresolved. CDR1 and CDR2 (germline): MDHEN, SYDVKM. The CDR3 has 13 residues. V was trimmed by 2 bases and J by 1 base, leaving 6 bases between them.

Only a few counts were recorded for this clonotype. V usage is TRBV6-2 or TRBV6-3 and J usage is TRBJ1-1; 8 bases map to TRBD1. Germline CDR1 MNHEY, CDR2 SVGEGT. This CDR3 is built from 18 residues. The ends lost 7 bases at V and 8 bases at J; junction bases unmatched: 24. The CDR3 is CASMSRFDRGEMGKEAFF. CDR3 sequence (DNA): TGTGCCAGCATGTCCCGCTTTGACAGGGGTGAGATGGGGAAGGAAGCTTTCTTT.

The chain couples TRBV20-1 to TRBJ1-4; no definite D call. The CDR3 loop spans 14 amino acids. Looked up from germline, CDR1 is DFQATT and CDR2 is SNEGSKA (reference sequence). V was trimmed by 6 bases and J by 7 bases, leaving 18 bases between them. CDR3 amino acids: CSAPGSLNREKLFF. For the CDR3, the DNA is TGCAGTGCGCCGGGATCCTTGAATCGTGAAAAACTGTTTTTT.

This clonotype has ten or more counts. This sequence joins TRBV20-1 and TRBJ1-2, with TRBD1 as a possible D gene (6 bases). In germline, CDR1 is DFQATT, CDR2 SNEGSKA (reference sequence). V shed 5 bases and J shed 3 bases, with 10 bases lying between them. This CDR3 region has 12 residues. The CDR3 coding sequence is TGCAGTGCTCCGGGACAAGACTATGGCTACACCTTC. It codes for CSAPGQDYGYTF.

This clonotype was counted ten times or more. CDR3 DNA sequence: TGTGCCAGCAGTCCGGTCCGACAGGGGAACCATGGCTACACCTTC. As protein: CASSPVRQGNHGYTF. The chain uses TRBV12-3 or TRBV12-4 and TRBJ1-2; 8 bases map to TRBD1. The CDR3 contains 15 residues. V lost 5 bases to trimming and J lost 6 bases; unmatched junction nucleotides: 11.

This clonotype came up many times. The chain has TRBV29-1 and TRBJ1-1; no clear D gene. Germline values: CDR1 SQVTM, CDR2 ANQGSEA. Trimming shortened V by 3 bases and J by 1 base, and 12 bases separated the two germline ends. The CDR3 runs 14 residues. DNA for the CDR3: TGCAGCGTTGATTTAACAGAACCGAACACTGAAGCTTTCTTT. Translation gives CSVDLTEPNTEAFF. The variable domain in full, completed from reference TRBV29-1 and TRBJ1-1, reads SAVISQKPSRDICQRGTSLTIQCQVDSQVTMMFWYRQQPGQSLTLIATANQGSEATYESGFVIDKFPISRPNLTFSTLTVSNMSPEDSSIYLCSVDLTEPNTEAFFGQGTRLTVV.

This clonotype was detected many times. The V call is TRBV14, the J call TRBJ2-2; possible D gene TRBD2, 5 bases. Germline V gives CDR1 SGHDN, CDR2 FVKESK. The V and J ends lost 1 base and 5 bases respectively, with 5 bases between them. CDR3 length equals 13 residues. CDR3 in DNA: TGTGCCAGCAGCCAAGCGGGAACCGGGGAGCTGTTTTTT. Translated, it gives CASSQAGTGELFF. The whole variable domain, remainder taken from reference TRBV14 and TRBJ2-2, is EAGVTQFPSHSVIEKGQTVTLRCDPISGHDNLYWYRRVMGKEIKFLLHFVKESKQDESGMPNNRFLAERTGGTYSTLKVQPAELEDSGVYFCASSQAGTGELFFGEGSRLTVL.

This clonotype occurred many times. This chain links TRBV5-1 with TRBJ2-7; D assignment may be TRBD1 or TRBD2 (6 bases each). V lost 2 bases to trimming and J lost 0 bases, with 18 bases between them. CDR3 length equals 17 residues. Germline CDR1 SGHRS, CDR2 YFSETQ. DNA of the CDR3: TGCGCCAGCAGCTTCTCACAGGGATTCGGGGGCTCCTACGAGCAGTACTTC. Its translation is CASSFSQGFGGSYEQYF.

This clonotype was detected ten times or more. The genes are TRBV29-1 and TRBJ2-1, with 8 bases matching TRBD1. The trim removed 8 bases at V and 7 bases at J, leaving 16 bases unmatched. The CDR3 sequence is 15 residues long. The germline V gene encodes CDR1 SQVTM and CDR2 ANQGSEA. The CDR3: CSPRTPGQVNNEQFF. The CDR3 bases are TGCAGCCCCCGAACCCCGGGACAGGTTAATAATGAGCAGTTCTTC.

This clonotype turned up a few times. The chain joins TRBV30 to TRBJ1-1, with D hard to call. V lost 0 bases, J lost 1 base, and 6 bases lay in between. The CDR3 is made up of 13 amino acids. Germline V CDR1 and CDR2: GTSNPN, SVGIG (reference sequence). The CDR3: CAWSVGTNTEAFF. CDR3 DNA sequence: TGTGCCTGGAGTGTAGGAACGAACACTGAAGCTTTCTTT.

This clonotype has only a few counts. V gene TRBV5-6 combines with J gene TRBJ1-5; weak D call: TRBD1 (6 bases). Trimming took off 4 bases at V and 4 bases at J, with 18 bases between the two ends. The CDR3 runs 16 residues. CDR1 is SGHDT, CDR2 YYEEEE, per germline. Here the CDR3 DNA reads TGTGCCAGCAGCACATCAGGGGCAGGAAGAAATCAGCCCCAGCATTTT. This codes for CASSTSGAGRNQPQHF.

This clonotype was observed many times. One end of the junction fails to match germline, which may point to a read error. The rearrangement links TRBV20-1 to TRBJ2-1, with 9 bases identical to TRBD2. Per germline, CDR1 DFQATT and CDR2 SNEGSKA (reference sequence). The CDR3 is 13 amino acids. CDR3 loop: CSARVAGVPGMLF. In DNA form, the CDR3 reads TGCAGTGCTAGAGTAGCGGGGGTCCCTGGAATGCTCTTC.